One sample yielded the 3 T cell receptor beta chains listed below, sequenced in a study of cytomegalovirus exposure and HLA in healthy donors. PCR used 60 Vbeta primers and 13 Jbeta primers. Clones were sequenced by immunoSEQ multiplex PCR, and TCRdb holds only the in-frame ones, with some missing. This sample has under 130,000 clones, with more than 60% found just once. The sequenced material came from PBMCs. These receptors originate from a middle-aged woman in good health and CMV-seropositive.

For this clone: A read error may account for a junction end that differs from germline. The chain uses TRBV19 and TRBJ2-2, with TRBD2 as a possible D gene (5 bases). CDR3 size: 16 residues. Germline V gene data show CDR1 as LNHDA and CDR2 as SQIVND (reference sequence). For the CDR3, the DNA is TGTGCCAGTACCAATAGGGCCAGGACCTACACCGGGGAGCTGCTTTTT. It is translated as CASTNRARTYTGELLF.

The J gene is TRBJ2-1, the V gene TRBV9, with 7 bases matching TRBD1. CDR1 is SGDLS and CDR2 is YYNGEE in the germline V gene. V lost 4 bases and J lost 3; bases outside the gene matches: 7. CDR3 size: 15 residues. CDR3 sequence: CASSTLTGIYNEQFF. CDR3 in DNA: TGTGCCAGCAGCACCCTGACAGGGATCTACAATGAGCAGTTCTTC.

The V and J genes are TRBV27 and TRBJ1-1; unclear D gene. Germline values: CDR1 MNHEY, CDR2 SMNVEV (reference sequence). This CDR3 region has 16 residues. Between the trimmed V and J ends, which lost 5 bases and 0 bases, there was a span of 16 bases. The CDR3 DNA sequence: TGTGCCAGCAGTAAAGCCAGCGGACGGATGAACACTGAAGCTTTCTTT. It encodes CASSKASGRMNTEAFF.